This paragraph covers one T cell receptor (beta chain) sequence. The target antigen is unknown. The data were taken from a study of cytomegalovirus exposure and HLA in healthy donors. After removal of 4 bases from V and 0 bases from J, the junction contained 4 bases not matched to a gene. This CDR3 has 15 residues. Germline assignment: CDR1 SGHDT and CDR2 YYEEEE. PCR amplification relied on 60 Vbeta primers (plus 13 Jbeta primers). Using immunoSEQ multiplex PCR, the repertoire was profiled, and TCRdb retains in-frame clones only, with some absent. The data hold about 200,000 clones, with more than 60% observed a single time. Study findings and constraints: Among TCR beta chains, those listed as cytomegalovirus-associated numbered some 170.

Sequenced: PBMCs. This TCR was recovered from a middle-aged man in good health and CMV-seronegative. J is TRBJ1-5 and V is TRBV5-6; 7 nucleotides line up with TRBD1. The CDR3 loop is CASSPWTGSNQPQHF. In nucleotides, the CDR3 is TGTGCCAGCAGCCCCTGGACAGGTAGCAATCAGCCCCAGCATTTT.